These 24 T cell receptor beta chains came from one sample sequenced in a study of blood T cell repertoires in COVID-19. Sequenced by immunoSEQ multiplex PCR; TCRdb stores in-frame clones only, minus some. The sample consists of 330,000 or so clones, approximately 87% of them appearing once. The specimen sequenced was PBMCs or T cells enriched from blood (not recorded which). The receptor set was obtained from a man aged 40-49 years in a cohort exposed to, infected with or recovered from COVID-19 (not recorded which).

The rearrangement joins TRBV3-1 (or the pseudogene TRBV3-2) to TRBJ1-2; D might be TRBD1 (5 bases). With 1 base removed from V and 0 bases from J, the gap between germline ends came to 18 bases. The CDR3 has 18 amino acids. Germline V lookup: CDR1 LGHDT, CDR2 YNNKEL (reference sequence). As DNA, the CDR3 is TGTGCCAGCAGCCAAGGGCTTGTGCCCGGAGGGGCTAACTATGGCTACACCTTC. Translating gives CASSQGLVPGGANYGYTF.

This clone has just a few counts. Other DNA sequences in this specimen translate into the identical CDR3. The chain uses TRBV19 and TRBJ2-7; 13 bases are a match to TRBD2. CDR1 and CDR2 (germline): LNHDA, SQIVND (reference sequence). CDR3 length equals 14 residues. Germline trimming cut 5 bases from V and 7 bases from J; bases unmatched to any gene: 5. The CDR3 spells CASSPRTSGSEQYF. In DNA, the CDR3 is TGTGCCAGTAGTCCTAGGACTAGCGGGAGTGAGCAGTACTTC.

The V call is TRBV6-5, the J call TRBJ1-5; 8 nucleotides line up with TRBD1. The CDR3 has 15 residues. Losses at the gene ends were 6 bases for V and 1 base for J; bases not matched to a gene: 5. Germline CDR1 reads MNHEY; CDR2 reads SVGAGI. The CDR3 region is CASRVRQGSNQPQHF. CDR3 nucleotide sequence: TGTGCCAGCAGAGTTAGACAGGGGAGCAATCAGCCCCAGCATTTT.

The V and J genes are TRBV24-1 and TRBJ1-1; 8 nucleotides align to TRBD1. V shed 8 bases and J 6 bases; nucleotides not matched to a gene: 13. Germline CDR1 reads KGHDR; CDR2 reads SFDVKD. The CDR3 has 15 amino acids. The CDR3 DNA reads as TGTGCCACCAAGGACAGGGAGGTCCGCCGGGCTGAAGCTTTCTTT. This encodes CATKDREVRRAEAFF.

The chain employs TRBV18 and TRBJ1-1; D may be TRBD1 (6 bases). The CDR3 totals 15 residues. Deletions cut 1 base from V and 4 bases from J, with 13 bases between. Germline loops: CDR1 KGHSH, CDR2 LQKENI. The CDR3: CASSPRQGQITEAFF. DNA for the CDR3: TGTGCCAGCTCACCACGGCAGGGGCAGATCACTGAAGCTTTCTTT.

The chain links TRBV10-3 to TRBJ2-1; 7 bases line up with TRBD1. CDR3 length: 15 amino acids. Germline trimming cut 4 bases from V and 7 bases from J; bases unmatched to any gene: 10. CDR1 is ENHRY, CDR2 SYGVKD, per germline. DNA of the CDR3: TGTGCCATCAGTGTTTCAGGGGACAGCTGGAATGAGCAGTTCTTC. Translation: CAISVSGDSWNEQFF.

This clone is a singleton in its sample. V and J are TRBV19 and TRBJ2-4, with D unclear. V dropped 6 bases and J dropped 0 bases, with 12 bases sitting between them. Per germline, CDR1 LNHDA and CDR2 SQIVND (reference sequence). The CDR3 length is 15 residues. The CDR3 sequence: CASSQITAAKNIQYF. The DNA for the CDR3 is TGTGCCAGTAGCCAAATTACAGCAGCCAAAAACATTCAGTACTTC.

This chain uses TRBV2 with TRBJ1-4, with D maybe TRBD1 (5 bases). The CDR3 length is 14 residues. Germline CDR1 is SNHLY and CDR2 is FYNNEI. With 3 bases removed from V and 7 bases from J, the gap between germline ends came to 12 bases. The CDR3 DNA follows: TGTGCCAGCAGTGACTGGGGGGAGGGTGAAAAACTGTTTTTT. Protein: CASSDWGEGEKLFF.

In its sample, this clone was seen once. The chain has TRBV2 and TRBJ1-1, with D possibly being TRBD1 (6 bases). This CDR3 comprises 15 residues. V lost 2 bases, J lost 1 base, and 11 bases lay in between. From germline, CDR1 is SNHLY and CDR2 FYNNEI. The DNA of the CDR3 is TGTGCCAGCAGTGAAAGGGGACATAGGAACACTGAAGCTTTCTTT. This encodes CASSERGHRNTEAFF.

V gene TRBV2 combines with J gene TRBJ1-2; D possibly corresponds to TRBD1 (5 bases). The CDR3 totals 12 residues. V dropped 7 bases and J dropped 3 bases, with 9 bases sitting between them. Germline V gene lookup returns CDR1 SNHLY and CDR2 FYNNEI. The CDR3 DNA reads as TGTGCCAGCAAAGGGGAAGACTATGGCTACACCTTC. Translated: CASKGEDYGYTF.

This chain connects TRBV3-1 (or the pseudogene TRBV3-2) to TRBJ1-6, with TRBD1 identical over 7 bases. The CDR3 runs to 14 residues. Trimming cost V 3 bases and J 10 bases; bases outside gene matches: 6. CDR1 LGHDT and CDR2 YNNKEL come from the germline V gene (reference sequence). CDR3 region: CASSHGQANSPLHF. CDR3 DNA: TGTGCCAGCAGCCACGGACAGGCGAACTCACCCCTCCACTTT.

This clone was detected only a few times. The chain employs TRBV6-1 and TRBJ2-7, with TRBD2 matching over 8 bases. Trimming at V came to 4 bases and at J to 5 bases, leaving 13 bases not matched to a gene. CDR3 length: 16 residues. Germline loops: CDR1 MNHNS, CDR2 SASEGT. The CDR3 is CASSGVLSGRSDEQYF. As DNA, the CDR3 is TGTGCCAGCAGTGGAGTACTGAGCGGGAGATCCGACGAGCAGTACTTC.

The chain links TRBV29-1 to TRBJ2-7, with D possibly matching TRBD1 (5 bases). The V gene lost 3 bases and the J gene lost 2 bases, with 8 bases spanning the gap. Germline values: CDR1 SQVTM, CDR2 ANQGSEA. CDR3 length: 12 amino acids. CDR3 DNA sequence: TGCAGCGTTGACACAGGTGCCTACGAGCAGTACTTC. Protein product: CSVDTGAYEQYF.

This clone has more than one count but fewer than ten. V and J are TRBV3-1 (or the pseudogene TRBV3-2) and TRBJ1-5; tentative D call: TRBD1 (5 bases). The germline V gene has CDR1 LGHDT and CDR2 YNNKEL (reference sequence). The length of the CDR3 is 15 residues. Trimming took off 5 bases at V and 5 bases at J, with 16 bases between the two ends. The CDR3: CASSASSGADQPQHF. The CDR3 coding sequence is TGTGCCAGCAGCGCAAGTAGTGGGGCGGATCAGCCCCAGCATTTT.

This sequence joins TRBV3-1 (or the pseudogene TRBV3-2) and TRBJ1-6, with 8 positions matching TRBD1. Germline V gene lookup returns CDR1 LGHDT and CDR2 YNNKEL (reference sequence). The CDR3 loop spans 15 amino acids. The junction had 5 bases not matched to a gene; V was cut back by 0 bases and J by 10 bases. The CDR3 sequence is CASSQDSAGGSPLHF. DNA for the CDR3: TGTGCCAGCAGCCAAGATAGCGCAGGGGGCTCACCCCTCCACTTT.

V is TRBV30 and J is TRBJ2-5; 8 nucleotides match TRBD2. Germline V gene sequence: CDR1 GTSNPN, CDR2 SVGIG (reference sequence). With 0 bases clipped from V and 4 bases from J, the junction kept 4 bases outside the gene matches. The CDR3 covers 14 residues. This CDR3 is CAWSVQAGVETQYF. In DNA form, the CDR3 reads TGTGCCTGGAGTGTTCAAGCGGGAGTAGAGACCCAGTACTTC.

The chain couples TRBV11-2 to TRBJ2-1, with 12 nucleotides matching TRBD2. This CDR3 has 16 residues. The V segment lost 1 base and the J segment 8 bases; nucleotides outside the gene matches: 6. The V gene's germline CDR1 is SGHAT and CDR2 FQNNGV. CDR3 region: CASSLGPSGRVHEQFF. CDR3 coding DNA: TGTGCCAGCAGCTTAGGCCCTAGCGGGAGGGTGCATGAGCAGTTCTTC.

The genes are TRBV7-9 and TRBJ1-2, with 10 bases identical to TRBD1. This CDR3 is built from 17 residues. The junction had 14 bases not matched to a gene; V was cut back by 5 bases and J by 5 bases. Germline loops: CDR1 SEHNR, CDR2 FQNEAQ (reference sequence). In DNA form, the CDR3 reads TGTGCCAGCAGCCCCGGGACAGGGGCCGCGGGGCGGTATGGCTACACCTTC. It yields the protein CASSPGTGAAGRYGYTF.

The chain has TRBV27 and TRBJ2-7, with 8 positions matching TRBD2. Trimming took 6 bases from V and 4 from J; bases not matched to a gene: 17. Germline CDR1 and CDR2: MNHEY and SMNVEV (reference sequence). The CDR3 is 17 amino acids. CDR3 DNA: TGTGCCAGCAGCCCCCCGACTCGGACTAGCCAAGCATACGAGCAGTACTTC. This sequence encodes CASSPPTRTSQAYEQYF.

This chain's CDR3 is CASSPETGPSSGNTIYF. As DNA, the CDR3 is TGCGCCAGCAGCCCAGAGACAGGGCCCAGCTCTGGAAACACCATATATTTT. The chain links TRBV5-1 to TRBJ1-3; 7 bases agree with TRBD1. Looked up from germline, CDR1 is SGHRS and CDR2 is YFSETQ. The CDR3 is 17 amino acids. The trim removed 4 bases at V and 0 bases at J, leaving 10 bases unmatched.

The genes are TRBV27 and TRBJ2-1, with D possibly TRBD1 on 6 matching bases. Germline CDR1 and CDR2: MNHEY and SMNVEV (reference sequence). Trimming pared 5 bases from V and 8 bases from J, leaving 13 bases between. This CDR3 spans 13 amino acids. Here the CDR3 reads CASSLSRGHEQFF. In nucleotides, the CDR3 is TGTGCCAGCAGTCTCTCCAGGGGACATGAGCAGTTCTTC.

J is TRBJ1-2 and V is TRBV28; TRBD1 might be the D (5 bases). The CDR3 is 13 residues long. V was shortened by 3 bases and J by 13 bases, with 18 bases between the two germline ends. Germline assignment: CDR1 MDHEN and CDR2 SYDVKM. As DNA, the CDR3 is TGTGCCAGCAGTTTGTATCAGGGCCATCTCTTCACCTTC. Protein: CASSLYQGHLFTF.

The genes are TRBV6-1 and TRBJ2-5, with D maybe TRBD1 (6 bases). The CDR3 sequence is 15 residues long. The germline V gene encodes CDR1 MNHNS and CDR2 SASEGT. V lost 0 bases and J 5 bases, leaving 13 bases between the germline ends. CDR3 protein: CASSEASRGLETQYF. The CDR3 nucleotides are TGTGCCAGCAGTGAAGCAAGCAGGGGCCTGGAGACCCAGTACTTC.

This rearrangement joins TRBV2 to TRBJ1-2; D uncertain. Germline CDR1 and CDR2: SNHLY and FYNNEI. The V and J ends lost 7 bases and 3 bases respectively, with 9 bases between them. CDR3 length: 12 amino acids. The CDR3, as DNA: TGTGCCAGCATGAGGGATTACTATGGCTACACCTTC. As protein: CASMRDYYGYTF.